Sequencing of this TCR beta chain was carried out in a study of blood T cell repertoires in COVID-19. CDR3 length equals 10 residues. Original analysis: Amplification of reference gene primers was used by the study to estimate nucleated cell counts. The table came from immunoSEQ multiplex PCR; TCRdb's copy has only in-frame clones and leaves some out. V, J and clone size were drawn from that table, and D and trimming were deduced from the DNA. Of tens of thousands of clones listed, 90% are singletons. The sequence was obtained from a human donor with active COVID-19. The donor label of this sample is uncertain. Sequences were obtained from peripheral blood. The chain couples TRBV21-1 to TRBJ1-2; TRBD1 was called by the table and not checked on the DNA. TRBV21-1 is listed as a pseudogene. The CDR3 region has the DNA TGTGCCAGCAGCACCAGGGTTTACACCTTC. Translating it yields CASSTRVYTF.